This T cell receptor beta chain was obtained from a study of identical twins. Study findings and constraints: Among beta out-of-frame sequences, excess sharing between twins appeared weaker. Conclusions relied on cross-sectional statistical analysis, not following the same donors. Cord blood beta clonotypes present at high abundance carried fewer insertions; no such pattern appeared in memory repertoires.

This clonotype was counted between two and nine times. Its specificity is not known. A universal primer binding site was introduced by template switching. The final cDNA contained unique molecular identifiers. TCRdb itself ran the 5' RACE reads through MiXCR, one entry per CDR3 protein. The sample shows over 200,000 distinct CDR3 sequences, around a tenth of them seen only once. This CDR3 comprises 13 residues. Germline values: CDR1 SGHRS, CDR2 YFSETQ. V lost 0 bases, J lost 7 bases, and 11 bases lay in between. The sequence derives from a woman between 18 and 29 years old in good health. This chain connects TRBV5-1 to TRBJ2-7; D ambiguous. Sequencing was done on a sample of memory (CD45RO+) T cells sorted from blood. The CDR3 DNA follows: TGCGCCAGCAGCTTGGATGGTTCTTTAGAGCAGTACTTC. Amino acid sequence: CASSLDGSLEQYF. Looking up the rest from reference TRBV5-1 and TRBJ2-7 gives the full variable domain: KAGVTQTPRYLIKTRGQQVTLSCSPISGHRSVSWYQQTPGQGLQFLFEYFSETQRNKGNFPGRFSGRQFSNSRSEMNVSTLELGDSALYLCASSLDGSLEQYFGPGTRLTVT.